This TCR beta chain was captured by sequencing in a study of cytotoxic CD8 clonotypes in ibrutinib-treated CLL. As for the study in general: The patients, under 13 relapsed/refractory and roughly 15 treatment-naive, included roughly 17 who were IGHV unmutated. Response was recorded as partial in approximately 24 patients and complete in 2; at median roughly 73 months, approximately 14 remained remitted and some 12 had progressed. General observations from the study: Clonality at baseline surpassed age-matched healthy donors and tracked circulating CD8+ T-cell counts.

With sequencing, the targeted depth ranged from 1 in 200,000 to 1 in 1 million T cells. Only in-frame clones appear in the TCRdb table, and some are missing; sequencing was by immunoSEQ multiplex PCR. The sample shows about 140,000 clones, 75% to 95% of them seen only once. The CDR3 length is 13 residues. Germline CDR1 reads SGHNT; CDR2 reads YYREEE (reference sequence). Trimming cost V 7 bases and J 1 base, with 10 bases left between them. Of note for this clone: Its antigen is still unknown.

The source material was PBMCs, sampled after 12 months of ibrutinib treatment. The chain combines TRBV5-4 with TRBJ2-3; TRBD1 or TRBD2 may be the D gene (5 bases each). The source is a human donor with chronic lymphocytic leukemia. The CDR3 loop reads CASSGAGTDTQYF. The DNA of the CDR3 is TGTGCCAGCTCCGGGGCGGGCACAGATACGCAGTATTTT.